The present T cell receptor (beta chain) was sequenced within a study of neoadjuvant anti-PD-1 for oral cavity cancer. Background on the study: Non-progressing patients received a fourth nivolumab dose near day 43, then surgery on days 50-56.

Produced via immunoSEQ multiplex PCR; TCRdb's table is partial and in-frame only. The sample consists of fewer than 15,000 clones, about four fifths of them appearing once. V was clipped by 4 bases and J by 6 bases, with 13 bases between them. The CDR3 is made up of 13 amino acids. Germline V gives CDR1 SGHRS, CDR2 YFSETQ. Time point noted: after neoadjuvant nivolumab, at surgical resection. Study-level findings and limits: Only three patients per response group were TCR-analyzed; validation needed.

Note on this clone: Its antigen is undetermined.

This specimen was PBMCs, taken after nivolumab (anti-PD-1) treatment. The sequence derives from a person aged 35 to 85 with oral cavity squamous cell carcinoma. The J gene is TRBJ1-1, the V gene TRBV5-1; D remains ambiguous. CDR3 amino acids: CASSPPPFSEAFF. The CDR3 coding sequence is TGCGCCAGCAGCCCTCCCCCTTTCTCTGAAGCTTTCTTT.